The clone carrying this T cell receptor (beta chain) came up once. Seattle's enrolled individuals joined amid active infection and were then monitored longitudinally. The source of the sample is a study of blood T cell repertoires in COVID-19. The overall study: From the United States, Italy and Spain came samples of acute and convalescent COVID-19. PBMCs, B-cell-depleted T cells, or T cells were the source of the cDNA or gDNA that made up the material.

The CDR3 has 15 residues. Looked up from germline, CDR1 is SGHTA and CDR2 is FQGNSA. Trimming at V came to 10 bases and at J to 5 bases, leaving 10 bases not matched to a gene. Original data processing: Reference gene primer amplification gave nucleated cell count estimates. Measured with immunoSEQ multiplex PCR; TCRdb has only the in-frame clones, and not every one. Clone size and the V and J calls come from that table; the DNA yielded D and trimming. Counted here are about 200,000 clones, approximately 90% occurring once; the ten biggest clones make up 15% to 20%. The receptor's source is a man between 45 and 60 years old with COVID-19, enrolled during active disease. The sample consisted of peripheral blood. V is TRBV7-2 and J is TRBJ2-2, with 10 bases matching TRBD2. In nucleotides, the CDR3 is TGTGCCAACAAAGCGGGAGGGAGAACTACCGGGGAGCTGTTTTTT. Its protein product is CANKAGGRTTGELFF. Using reference TRBV7-2 and TRBJ2-2 for the parts outside the CDR3, the full variable domain is GAGVSQSPSNKVTEKGKDVELRCDPISGHTALYWYRQSLGQGLEFLIYFQGNSAPDKSGLPSDRFSAERTGGSVSTLTIQRTQQEDSAVYLCANKAGGRTTGELFFGEGSRLTVL.